This T cell receptor beta chain was found in a study of T-cell memory formation after mild COVID-19. MiXCR, applied by TCRdb to the 5' RACE reads, yields one record per CDR3 protein. Among fewer than 300,000 distinct CDR3 sequences listed, roughly 18% were seen once. Unmatched junction bases numbered 10, after V lost 6 bases and J lost 6 bases. Germline V gene sequence: CDR1 MNHEY, CDR2 SVGEGT. The CDR3 is 14 residues long. Regarding the study as a whole: Clones shrinking from day 15 to 85 showed even CD4/CD8 mixes; later expanders tilted CD4+. In second-wave clones peaking day 37, SARS-CoV-2 specificity remained unconfirmed.

A few counts support this clonotype. Its antigen remains unknown. The sequencing sample was made of PBMCs or a T cell subset sorted from them (not recorded which). The rearrangement uses TRBV6-2 or TRBV6-3 and TRBJ1-1; TRBD1 matches at 7 bases. This clonotype was sampled from a man younger than 35 who had mild COVID-19 (a few samples of this study predate the infection). Cell type and time point are not known. The CDR3 is CASRYPTGVPEAFF. The CDR3 nucleotides are TGTGCCAGCAGATACCCTACAGGGGTCCCTGAAGCTTTCTTT.